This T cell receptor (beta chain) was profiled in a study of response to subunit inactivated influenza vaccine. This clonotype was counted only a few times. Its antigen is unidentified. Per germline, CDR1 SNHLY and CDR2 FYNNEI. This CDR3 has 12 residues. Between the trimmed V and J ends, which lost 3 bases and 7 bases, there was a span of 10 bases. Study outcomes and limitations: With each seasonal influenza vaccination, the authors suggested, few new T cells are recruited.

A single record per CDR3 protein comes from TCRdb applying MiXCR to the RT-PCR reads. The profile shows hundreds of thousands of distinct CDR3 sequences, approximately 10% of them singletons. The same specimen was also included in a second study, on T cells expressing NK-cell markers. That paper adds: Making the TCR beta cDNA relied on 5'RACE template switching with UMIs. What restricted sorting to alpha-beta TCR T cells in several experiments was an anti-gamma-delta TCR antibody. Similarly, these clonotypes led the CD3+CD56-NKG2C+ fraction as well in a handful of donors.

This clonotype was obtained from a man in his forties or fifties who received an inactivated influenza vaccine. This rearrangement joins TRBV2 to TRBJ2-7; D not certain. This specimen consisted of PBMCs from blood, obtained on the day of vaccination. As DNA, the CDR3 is TGTGCCAGCAGTGACAGCTCTAAGGAGCAGTACTTC. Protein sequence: CASSDSSKEQYF.